Given below is one T cell receptor beta chain in context. The sample originates from a study of blood T cells in healthy people across ages. Then a second PCR, running roughly 7 to 11 cycles, was carried out with a sample-barcoded 5' primer and a J-beta primer mix. TCRdb ran MiXCR on the 5' RACE reads and lists one entry per CDR3 protein. Here the sample spans about 1,400,000 distinct CDR3 sequences, 40% to 50% being singletons. The receptor comes from a young woman in good health. Sequenced material: blood.

The DNA for the CDR3 is TGTGCCTCCCGAGGGACTAGTAGCAATGAGCAGTTCTTC. Translation gives CASRGTSSNEQFF. The V call is TRBV6-5, the J call TRBJ2-1, with 8 positions matching TRBD2. CDR3 size: 13 residues. Trimming at V came to 11 bases and at J to 6 bases, leaving 9 bases not matched to a gene. Germline V lookup: CDR1 MNHEY, CDR2 SVGAGI.